The 15 T cell receptor beta chains below all came from one sample that was sequenced in a study of T cell responses to AZD1222 COVID-19 vaccine. Data came from immunoSEQ multiplex PCR; TCRdb stores just in-frame clones and leaves some out. The repertoire has 130,000 or so clones, roughly 88% of them found once; the top ten carry under 6%. The sequencing used peripheral blood, collected 28 days after the second AZD1222 dose. These receptors were taken from an adult who received the AZD1222 COVID-19 vaccine.

The chain employs TRBV6-6 and TRBJ1-5; the D is unclear. The CDR3 spans 15 residues. The germline V and J ends were trimmed by 2 bases and 7 bases, with 15 bases remaining between them. Germline V gene lookup returns CDR1 MNHNY and CDR2 SVGAGI (reference sequence). The CDR3 DNA sequence: TGTGCCAGCAGTTACAACATGGGTTCAGGCCAGCCCCAGCATTTT. Translating gives CASSYNMGSGQPQHF.

The chain recombines TRBV5-1 with TRBJ2-5, with D unresolved. The CDR3 has 12 residues. The V gene lost 1 base and the J gene lost 3 bases, with 4 bases spanning the gap. From germline, CDR1 is SGHRS and CDR2 YFSETQ. CDR3 nucleotide sequence: TGCGCCAGCAGCTTGCCCGAAGAGACCCAGTACTTC. This sequence encodes CASSLPEETQYF.

The chain uses TRBV15 and TRBJ1-6; 8 nucleotides line up with TRBD1. V shed 1 base, J shed 7 bases, and the junction held 0 bases outside the gene matches. Germline CDR1 is LNHNV and CDR2 is YYDKDF (reference sequence). This CDR3 spans 14 amino acids. The CDR3 protein is CATSRGQGNSPLHF. CDR3 coding DNA: TGTGCCACCAGCAGAGGACAGGGGAATTCACCCCTCCACTTT.

The rearrangement links TRBV3-1 (or the pseudogene TRBV3-2) to TRBJ2-1; 7 bases map to TRBD1. The germline V gene encodes CDR1 LGHDT and CDR2 YNNKEL (reference sequence). The J segment lost 5 bases and the V segment lost 5 bases, leaving 9 bases of the junction unmatched. The CDR3 extends over 15 amino acids. The DNA of the CDR3 is TGTGCCAGCAGCTCGGGACAGCCGGCAGACAATGAGCAGTTCTTC. It encodes CASSSGQPADNEQFF.

This chain joins TRBV30 and TRBJ1-3; D not resolved. Trimming left V 5 bases short and J 2 bases short, with 1 base between. Germline V gene sequence: CDR1 GTSNPN, CDR2 SVGIG (reference sequence). The CDR3 loop spans 10 amino acids. CDR3 region: CAWAGNTIYF. CDR3 coding DNA: TGTGCCTGGGCTGGAAACACCATATATTTT.

The chain employs TRBV28 and TRBJ1-2; unclear D gene. V was cut by 4 bases and J by 4 bases, with 4 bases left in between. Germline assignment: CDR1 MDHEN and CDR2 SYDVKM. This CDR3 comprises 11 residues. The CDR3 region is CASSSIYGYTF. The CDR3 coding sequence is TGTGCCAGCAGTTCGATCTATGGCTACACCTTC.

The chain uses TRBV24-1 and TRBJ1-5; D not certain. There are 15 residues in the CDR3. The V gene lost 3 bases and the J gene lost 2 bases, with 10 bases spanning the gap. Per germline, CDR1 KGHDR and CDR2 SFDVKD. The CDR3 reads CATSDAQDGNQPQHF. Written as DNA, the CDR3 is TGTGCCACCAGTGATGCGCAGGACGGCAATCAGCCCCAGCATTTT.

This clone showed up just a few times. The chain is built from TRBV11-3 and TRBJ1-4, with no clear D. The CDR3 runs to 13 residues. Germline V gene data show CDR1 as SGHNT and CDR2 as YENEEA. V gave up 3 bases and J gave up 6 bases, with 8 bases separating them. The chain's CDR3 is CASSFIGDEKLFF. DNA for the CDR3: TGTGCCAGCAGCTTTATAGGTGATGAAAAACTGTTTTTT.

The genes are TRBV9 and TRBJ1-5; unclear D gene. Germline V gene sequence: CDR1 SGDLS, CDR2 YYNGEE. Deletions cut 4 bases from V and 5 bases from J, with 16 bases between. The CDR3 covers 15 residues. The CDR3 sequence: CASSPDILGDQPQHF. The CDR3 DNA follows: TGTGCCAGCAGCCCCGACATCCTGGGCGATCAGCCCCAGCATTTT.

This clone was seen at least ten times. The chain joins TRBV7-2 to TRBJ1-1, with 7 bases that match TRBD1. CDR1 and CDR2 from the germline V gene are SGHTA and FQGNSA. V was pared by 5 bases and J by 5 bases, with 11 bases of the junction left unmatched. The CDR3 length is 15 residues. DNA of the CDR3: TGTGCCAGCAGCCCCTCCGACCACAGGGGAACTGAAGCTTTCTTT. It codes for CASSPSDHRGTEAFF. Full variable domain (rest looked up from reference TRBV7-2 and TRBJ1-1): GAGVSQSPSNKVTEKGKDVELRCDPISGHTALYWYRQSLGQGLEFLIYFQGNSAPDKSGLPSDRFSAERTGGSVSTLTIQRTQQEDSAVYLCASSPSDHRGTEAFFGQGTRLTVV.

The gene calls are TRBV3-1 (or the pseudogene TRBV3-2) and TRBJ1-2, with D perhaps matching TRBD1 (6 bases). V lost 6 bases and J 3 bases, leaving 11 bases between the germline ends. Per germline, CDR1 LGHDT and CDR2 YNNKEL (reference sequence). The CDR3 spans 13 residues. The CDR3 nucleotides are TGTGCCAGCAGTCAGGGGTCCCACTATGGCTACACCTTC. Amino acids: CASSQGSHYGYTF.

Only one count was recorded for this clone. The genes are TRBV7-6 and TRBJ1-5, with 11 bases that match TRBD1. J lost 6 bases, V lost 3 bases, and 4 bases had no gene match. This CDR3 has 15 residues. Germline CDR1 and CDR2: SGHVS and FNYEAQ. Here the CDR3 DNA reads TGTGCCAGCAGCTTGGGACAGGGGGGAATTCAGCCCCAGCATTTT. This codes for CASSLGQGGIQPQHF.

CDR3 sequence reads: CASSTTTESPLHF. The CDR3 DNA is TGTGCCAGCAGCACTACGACGGAATCACCCCTCCACTTT. The rearrangement uses TRBV9 and TRBJ1-6; unclear D gene. V lost 4 bases and J 10 bases, leaving 12 bases between the germline ends. This CDR3 has 13 amino acids. The V gene's germline CDR1 is SGDLS and CDR2 YYNGEE.

This chain links TRBV24-1 with TRBJ2-1; 7 bases agree with TRBD1. In germline, CDR1 is KGHDR, CDR2 SFDVKD. The length of the CDR3 is 17 residues. Trimming cost V 1 base and J 7 bases; bases outside gene matches: 12. The CDR3, as DNA: TGTGCCACCAGTGATTTCCCCGACAGGGTCAGTAGGAATGAGCAGTTCTTC. Protein: CATSDFPDRVSRNEQFF.

The chain combines TRBV4-2 with TRBJ2-2, with D unclear. Germline assignment: CDR1 LGHNA and CDR2 YNFKEQ. V was clipped by 2 bases and J by 4 bases, with 5 bases between them. The CDR3 covers 13 residues. The CDR3 sequence: CASSQKSTGELFF. CDR3 DNA: TGTGCCAGCAGCCAAAAATCCACCGGGGAGCTGTTTTTT.